This TCR beta chain was sequenced during a study of a mutant IDH1 vaccine in newly diagnosed glioma (TCRdb year 2021). Background for the entire study: Patients were given eight vaccinations, in weeks 1, 3, 5, 7, 11, 15, 19 and 23, which matched visits V03 through V10. In the chemotherapy-containing groups, vaccination started alongside temozolomide cycles, whereas in patients who had radiotherapy alone it started 4-6 weeks after radiotherapy. Of the 30 or so patients who were treated, around 62% were male and about 40% were female, and the mean age was roughly 40 years. Before enrollment, patients had received standard therapy of radiotherapy alone, temozolomide alone, or radiochemotherapy with temozolomide; most received the combination. Peripheral blood samples were drawn at six visits, namely V03 (baseline), V05, V07, V10, V12 and V13. For exploratory analyses, longitudinal TCRB deep sequencing was carried out in 25 treated patients wherever samples were available. The paper as a whole reports these results and caveats: The authors noted that analyses of patient blood samples could not be reproduced because of sample limitations. Across multiple MHC alleles, vaccine-induced immune responses were seen in about 93% of patients. Pseudoprogression appeared unrelated to alterations in the top peripheral T cell clonotypes detected by TCRB sequencing. Availability determined which PBMC samples were chosen for TCRB deep sequencing.

Library prep was done by the immunoSEQ multiplex PCR assay. The hsTCRB Kit was used according to the manufacturer's protocol to amplify rearranged TCR beta chain sequences. An Illumina MiSeq was used to sequence the TCRB libraries. On the authors' methods: The kit vendor's proprietary platform handled demultiplexing, trimming and gene mapping. Sourced from immuneACCESS, this table was stored by TCRdb with only in-frame sequences that have V and J called. A share of the clones is absent; for the studies checked, an unresolved V gene accounts for under half, and the remainder has no known explanation. Clonal size and the V and J genes are those of that table, whereas D and trimming came from the DNA. Recorded for this sample are approximately 24,000 clones; about three quarters of them occurred a single time. The ten largest clones represent about 9.4% of the sample. Concerning this clone itself: No cognate antigen has been identified for it. No quality values exist for individual bases; no much larger clone is one base distant.

V loses 7 bases of germline sequence and J loses 2 bases, and the interval between the two ends is 10 bases. From the cysteine through the phenylalanine, the CDR3 covers 13 amino acids. The read is trimmed to its CDR3 DNA, 39 bases read in frame from base 1. CDR1 and CDR2, looked up from the germline V gene, are SGHTS and YDEGEE. The sample's time point, from its label and the paper: week 5, during vaccination. A 20-mer mutant IDH1 peptide at 300 micrograms in Montanide made up each vaccine dose, which was injected subcutaneously together with topical imiquimod. Newly diagnosed WHO grade 3 or 4 IDH1-mutant astrocytomas showing loss of nuclear ATRX were present in the donors. The samples were drawn from NOA16, a multicentre, single-arm, open-label phase I trial in Germany that tested a mutant IDH1 peptide vaccine in humans for the first time. Genomic DNA for TCRB sequencing was isolated from EDTA blood with the DNeasy Blood and Tissue Kit.

This clonotype was sampled from a man in his forties with glioma. The sequence is built from TRBV5-8 and TRBJ1-3; TRBD1 could be the D gene, as 5 bases match. Specimen: PBMCs, collected from a glioma patient whose treatment included an IDH1 peptide vaccine. CDR3 sequence: CASRGRTGNTIYF. The DNA sequence reads TGTGCCAGCCGGGGACGGACTGGAAACACCATATATTTT.